These 4 T cell receptor beta chains were all obtained from the same sample, sequenced in a study of blood T cell repertoires in COVID-19. Data came from immunoSEQ multiplex PCR; TCRdb stores just in-frame clones and leaves some out. The sample lists approximately 290,000 clones, around 90% occurring once. The sequenced sample was peripheral blood. Receptors were obtained from a man aged 18 to 35 with active or convalescent COVID-19.

The chain employs TRBV28 and TRBJ1-2; 7 bases line up with TRBD1. The germline gives CDR1 MDHEN, CDR2 SYDVKM. The CDR3 covers 13 residues. V trimming: 3 bases; J trimming: 8 bases; junction bases outside the gene matches: 6. In nucleotides, the CDR3 is TGTGCCAGCAGTTTCGAGACAGGGAAGGGCTACACCTTC. Residues: CASSFETGKGYTF.

The CDR3 sequence is CASSFGRGNEQYF. The DNA of the CDR3 is TGTGCCAGCAGCTTTGGCCGGGGGAACGAGCAGTACTTC. The chain uses TRBV14 and TRBJ2-7; a possible D gene is TRBD2 (6 bases). The CDR3 spans 13 residues. V was pared by 5 bases and J by 5 bases, with 13 bases between. Germline V lookup: CDR1 SGHDN, CDR2 FVKESK.

This chain joins TRBV19 and TRBJ1-5; D might be TRBD1 (6 bases). Germline V CDR1 and CDR2: LNHDA, SQIVND (reference sequence). The CDR3 runs to 16 residues. The V end lost 6 bases, the J end lost 3 bases, and 18 bases lay between the germline ends. The CDR3 nucleotides read TGTGCCAGTAGCAGAGCCCGAGACAGGCTCAATCAGCCCCAGCATTTT. Encoded protein: CASSRARDRLNQPQHF.

This clone was seen only once. The rearrangement joins TRBV28 to TRBJ2-7; 10 bases agree with TRBD1. The J segment lost 3 bases and the V segment lost 6 bases, leaving 2 bases of the junction unmatched. Germline lookup yields CDR1 MDHEN and CDR2 SYDVKM. CDR3 length equals 13 residues. Written as DNA, the CDR3 is TGTGCCAGCAGGGACAGGGGGATCTACGAGCAGTACTTC. Translation: CASRDRGIYEQYF.